The source of this T cell receptor beta chain is a study of cytotoxic CD8 clonotypes in ibrutinib-treated CLL. The method was immunoSEQ multiplex PCR; TCRdb's version includes in-frame clones alone and lacks a portion of them. The sample holds around 310,000 clones, roughly 79% seen once. This clone showed up just once. What it binds is unknown. Study-wide findings and caveats: Public clonotypes occurred uncommonly; on treatment, they contracted or remained stable.

CDR3 length equals 15 residues. Trimming removed 1 base from V and 5 bases from J, with 13 bases in between. The germline gives CDR1 SGHTA, CDR2 FQGTGA. The origin of this receptor is a human donor with chronic lymphocytic leukemia. The rearrangement links TRBV7-3 to TRBJ2-3, with D perhaps being TRBD1 or TRBD2 (6 bases each). This material consisted of PBMCs, taken before ibrutinib treatment. The CDR3 nucleotides read TGTGCCAGCAGCTTAATGGGGGGCGCTCAAGATACGCAGTATTTT. Its protein is CASSLMGGAQDTQYF.